Listed below are T cell receptor beta chains from one sample, sequenced in a study of T cell responses to AZD1222 COVID-19 vaccine. Generated by immunoSEQ multiplex PCR, the TCRdb table keeps only in-frame clones and is missing some. Of about 83,000 clones in the sample, over 75% were seen once. Sequences were derived from peripheral blood, sampled on day 0 of MenACWY control vaccination. All receptors come from an adult in good health. Each CDR3 is given with its conserved first and last residue. A D gene is named only where the DNA matches it firmly. Rows give clone size only sometimes, using once, few, many, or a class for an expanded clone.

j_call: TRBJ1-6
v_call: TRBV6-6
d_call: .
clone_size: .
cdr3_nt: TGTGCCAGCAGTTACCCCGGGACACCTAATTCACCCCTCCACTTT
cdr3_aa: CASSYPGTPNSPLHF

j_call: TRBJ2-3
v_call: TRBV7-9
d_call: TRBD2
clone_size: .
cdr3_nt: TGTGCCAGCAGCTTAGCTACTAGCGGGAGAGATACGCAGTATTTT
cdr3_aa: CASSLATSGRDTQYF

j_call: TRBJ1-1
v_call: TRBV28
d_call: .
clone_size: once
cdr3_nt: TGTGCCAGCAGTTTGGCGGAAAACACTGAAGCTTTCTTT
cdr3_aa: CASSLAENTEAFF

j_call: TRBJ2-1
v_call: TRBV6-2/TRBV6-3
d_call: TRBD2
clone_size: few
cdr3_nt: TGTGCCAGCAGTCGGACTAGCGGGAGGGCCGGCAACAATGAGCAGTTCTTC
cdr3_aa: CASSRTSGRAGNNEQFF

j_call: TRBJ1-1
v_call: TRBV29-1
d_call: .
clone_size: .
cdr3_nt: TGCAGCGTTTTACGGACGGCGAACACTGAAGCTTTCTTT
cdr3_aa: CSVLRTANTEAFF

j_call: TRBJ2-1
v_call: TRBV2
d_call: .
clone_size: .
cdr3_nt: TGTGCCAGCAGTGTTTCCTATCCCAGCCCAAATGAGCAGTTCTTC
cdr3_aa: CASSVSYPSPNEQFF

j_call: TRBJ2-1
v_call: TRBV5-1
d_call: TRBD2
clone_size: few
cdr3_nt: TGCGCCAGCAGCTTCGGGACTAGCGCGAATGAGCAGTTCTTC
cdr3_aa: CASSFGTSANEQFF

j_call: TRBJ2-7
v_call: TRBV7-9
d_call: .
clone_size: few
cdr3_nt: TGTGCCAGCACGGACCTCCTTTACGAGCAGTACTTC
cdr3_aa: CASTDLLYEQYF

j_call: TRBJ1-6
v_call: TRBV9
d_call: .
clone_size: .
cdr3_nt: TGTGCCAGCAGCGTAGCGGTAGATAATTCACCCCTCCACTTT
cdr3_aa: CASSVAVDNSPLHF

j_call: TRBJ2-1
v_call: TRBV5-6
d_call: .
clone_size: .
cdr3_nt: TGTGCCAGCACCCACGGCTCCTACAATGAGCAGTTCTTC
cdr3_aa: CASTHGSYNEQFF

j_call: TRBJ2-2
v_call: TRBV5-4
d_call: .
clone_size: .
cdr3_nt: TGTGCCAGCAGCTTGGAGGCGGGCACCGGGGAGCTGTTTTTT
cdr3_aa: CASSLEAGTGELFF

j_call: TRBJ1-2
v_call: TRBV9
d_call: TRBD1
clone_size: .
cdr3_nt: TGTGCCAGCAGCGTAGGGGGGACAGGCGAAGGCTACACCTTC
cdr3_aa: CASSVGGTGEGYTF

j_call: TRBJ2-2
v_call: TRBV6-1
d_call: TRBD2
clone_size: .
cdr3_nt: TGTGCCAGCAGGGAAATAGTAGCGGGACGGTGGACCGGGGAGCTGTTTTTT
cdr3_aa: CASREIVAGRWTGELFF

j_call: TRBJ2-1
v_call: TRBV10-3
d_call: TRBD1
clone_size: once
cdr3_nt: TGTGCCATCAGTGAGCTTCCCCGGGACAGGGGACGGAGTGAGCAGTTCTTC
cdr3_aa: CAISELPRDRGRSEQFF

j_call: TRBJ1-1
v_call: TRBV7-9
d_call: .
clone_size: .
cdr3_nt: TGTGCCAGCAGCCTAGGGACCAACACTGAAGCTTTCTTT
cdr3_aa: CASSLGTNTEAFF

j_call: TRBJ2-7
v_call: TRBV6-4
d_call: .
clone_size: .
cdr3_nt: TGTGCCAGCAGCGCGGGTCCCTCGGGCTACGAGCAGTACTTC
cdr3_aa: CASSAGPSGYEQYF

j_call: TRBJ1-4
v_call: TRBV28
d_call: .
clone_size: .
cdr3_nt: TGTGCCAGCAGTTTGGGGCAGGCGGGTGAAAAACTGTTTTTT
cdr3_aa: CASSLGQAGEKLFF

j_call: TRBJ2-2
v_call: TRBV19
d_call: TRBD2
clone_size: few
cdr3_nt: TGTGCCAGCACTGTGAGTGGGTCGGGAGCGGGGACCGGGGAGCTGTTTTTT
cdr3_aa: CASTVSGSGAGTGELFF

j_call: TRBJ1-2
v_call: TRBV4-1
d_call: TRBD1
clone_size: few
cdr3_nt: TGCGCCAGCAGCCTATCGCAAGTTGGGACAGCTAACTATGGCTACACCTTC
cdr3_aa: CASSLSQVGTANYGYTF

j_call: TRBJ2-5
v_call: TRBV9
d_call: TRBD2
clone_size: .
cdr3_nt: TGTGCCAGCAGCCCTGGACTAGTTAAAGAGACCCAGTACTTC
cdr3_aa: CASSPGLVKETQYF

j_call: TRBJ1-1
v_call: TRBV27
d_call: TRBD1
clone_size: once
cdr3_nt: TGTGCCAGCAGCCCGGACAGGGGTGAAGCTTTCTTT
cdr3_aa: CASSPDRGEAFF

j_call: TRBJ1-2
v_call: TRBV2
d_call: TRBD1
clone_size: .
cdr3_nt: TGTGCCAGCAGTGAATCTCTACCGGGACAGGGGTTCAGAAATGGCTACACCTTC
cdr3_aa: CASSESLPGQGFRNGYTF

j_call: TRBJ2-3
v_call: TRBV30
d_call: .
clone_size: .
cdr3_nt: TGTGCCTGGAGTGTAGGCTCTACCCTGGGAAATACGCAGTATTTT
cdr3_aa: CAWSVGSTLGNTQYF

j_call: TRBJ1-1
v_call: TRBV5-6
d_call: .
clone_size: .
cdr3_nt: TGTGCCAGCAGCCACAGGGATGGGAACACTGAAGCTTTCTTT
cdr3_aa: CASSHRDGNTEAFF

j_call: TRBJ1-1
v_call: TRBV2
d_call: TRBD1
clone_size: once
cdr3_nt: TGTGCCAGCGTAAGACAGGGGGCAAGCACTGAAGCTTTCTTT
cdr3_aa: CASVRQGASTEAFF

j_call: TRBJ1-1
v_call: TRBV7-9
d_call: .
clone_size: .
cdr3_nt: TGTGCCAGCAGCTCTGGACGGATGAACACTGAAGCTTTCTTT
cdr3_aa: CASSSGRMNTEAFF

j_call: TRBJ2-4
v_call: TRBV15
d_call: .
clone_size: .
cdr3_nt: TGTGCCACCAGCAGAGACCAACCCATTACCAAAAACATTCAGTACTTC
cdr3_aa: CATSRDQPITKNIQYF

j_call: TRBJ1-4
v_call: TRBV6-2/TRBV6-3
d_call: .
clone_size: .
cdr3_nt: TGTGCCAGCAGTTACAGACTAGGTGGAAAACTGTTTTTT
cdr3_aa: CASSYRLGGKLFF

j_call: TRBJ2-1
v_call: TRBV5-1
d_call: TRBD1
clone_size: .
cdr3_nt: TGCGCCAGCAGCCCGGGACAGGGAAGTGGCAATGAGCAGTTCTTC
cdr3_aa: CASSPGQGSGNEQFF

j_call: TRBJ2-7
v_call: TRBV5-4
d_call: TRBD1
clone_size: .
cdr3_nt: TGTGCCAGCAGCCCTCGGACAGGGGGATCCGTCGAGCAGTACTTC
cdr3_aa: CASSPRTGGSVEQYF

j_call: TRBJ2-1
v_call: TRBV10-3
d_call: .
clone_size: .
cdr3_nt: TGTGCCATCAGTGTAGGAAGAGAGTACAATGAGCAGTTCTTC
cdr3_aa: CAISVGREYNEQFF

j_call: TRBJ2-7
v_call: TRBV10-3
d_call: TRBD2
clone_size: .
cdr3_nt: TGTGCCATCAGTGGGGCGGGAGGAGGTGGCGAGCAGTACTTC
cdr3_aa: CAISGAGGGGEQYF

j_call: TRBJ2-7
v_call: TRBV5-1
d_call: .
clone_size: .
cdr3_nt: TGCGCCAGCAGCCATGACGGGAGCTCCTACGAGCAGTACTTC
cdr3_aa: CASSHDGSSYEQYF

j_call: TRBJ2-7
v_call: TRBV11-2
d_call: TRBD2
clone_size: .
cdr3_nt: TGTGCCAGCAGCTCTAGCGGGATCCCCTACGAGCAGTACTTC
cdr3_aa: CASSSSGIPYEQYF

j_call: TRBJ2-7
v_call: TRBV27
d_call: .
clone_size: .
cdr3_nt: TGTGCCAGCAGTTTAGGGCAGGGCTTCACCTACGAGCAGTACTTC
cdr3_aa: CASSLGQGFTYEQYF

j_call: TRBJ1-1
v_call: TRBV25-1
d_call: .
clone_size: .
cdr3_nt: TGTGCCAGCAGTGAATATCGGAACACTGAAGCTTTCTTT
cdr3_aa: CASSEYRNTEAFF

j_call: TRBJ2-5
v_call: TRBV7-9
d_call: .
clone_size: .
cdr3_nt: TGTGCCAGCAGCTTACCCAGTCGGGAGACCCAGTACTTC
cdr3_aa: CASSLPSRETQYF

j_call: TRBJ2-5
v_call: TRBV11-2
d_call: .
clone_size: .
cdr3_nt: TGTGCCAGCAGCTTTTCTGTTAGGGGGACCCAGTACTTC
cdr3_aa: CASSFSVRGTQYF

j_call: TRBJ2-1
v_call: TRBV4-2
d_call: TRBD1
clone_size: .
cdr3_nt: TGTGCCAGCAGCCAAACCTCTTGGGACAGCTTTACCAATGAGCAGTTCTTC
cdr3_aa: CASSQTSWDSFTNEQFF

j_call: TRBJ1-6
v_call: TRBV6-2/TRBV6-3
d_call: .
clone_size: .
cdr3_nt: TGTGCCAGCAGTTCGAGGCTTCGACATTCACCCCTCCACTTT
cdr3_aa: CASSSRLRHSPLHF

j_call: TRBJ2-5
v_call: TRBV2
d_call: .
clone_size: .
cdr3_nt: TGTGCCAGTAGACTAGTGGCGGAGACCCAGTACTTC
cdr3_aa: CASRLVAETQYF

j_call: TRBJ1-5
v_call: TRBV7-2
d_call: .
clone_size: .
cdr3_nt: TGTGCCAGCAGCTTAGGCCCGCAGTGGGGGAACAATCAGCCCCAGCATTTT
cdr3_aa: CASSLGPQWGNNQPQHF

j_call: TRBJ1-5
v_call: TRBV28
d_call: TRBD1
clone_size: .
cdr3_nt: TGTGCCGGTGGACAGGTTGATAGCAATCAGCCCCAGCATTTT
cdr3_aa: CAGGQVDSNQPQHF

j_call: TRBJ2-7
v_call: TRBV19
d_call: .
clone_size: .
cdr3_nt: TGTGCCAGTAGTTCTTTAGGCTCCTCCGAGCAGTACTTC
cdr3_aa: CASSSLGSSEQYF

j_call: TRBJ2-7
v_call: TRBV7-9
d_call: TRBD2
clone_size: .
cdr3_nt: TGTGCCAGCAGCCAGGGGACTAGCGGAACCTCCTACGAGCAGTACTTC
cdr3_aa: CASSQGTSGTSYEQYF

j_call: TRBJ1-2
v_call: TRBV28
d_call: .
clone_size: .
cdr3_nt: TGTGCCAGCAGTCCCACGGGTAGGGGACATGGCTACACCTTC
cdr3_aa: CASSPTGRGHGYTF

j_call: TRBJ1-4
v_call: TRBV9
d_call: TRBD1
clone_size: .
cdr3_nt: TGTGCCAGCAGCGTAGGGACAGGGCAATTGGGAACTAATGAAAAACTGTTTTTT
cdr3_aa: CASSVGTGQLGTNEKLFF

j_call: TRBJ2-2
v_call: TRBV5-1
d_call: TRBD1
clone_size: .
cdr3_nt: TGCGCCAGCAAAATGGACAGGGGGCGCGCCGGGGAGCTGTTTTTT
cdr3_aa: CASKMDRGRAGELFF